Following are 27 T cell receptor beta chains from one sample sequenced in a study of post-analysis software for immune sequencing data. Included in the TCR beta cDNA libraries were unique molecular identifiers. Each CDR3 protein is one row after TCRdb ran MiXCR on the PCR reads. Of approximately 730,000 distinct CDR3 sequences in the sample, around 46% are singletons; the top ten hold 4% to 5%. Findings and caveats of the study: Among five TRBV segments more frequent in patients than controls were TRBV5-6, TRBV5-1 and TRBV20-1.

These receptors have no identified antigens. Material: blood. These receptors all come from a girl between 10 and 17 years old with multiple sclerosis.

This clonotype was found a few times. This chain connects TRBV29-1 to TRBJ1-2, with TRBD1 as a possible D gene (5 bases). Looked up from germline, CDR1 is SQVTM and CDR2 is ANQGSEA. Trimming took 4 bases from V and 0 from J, leaving 15 bases between them. The CDR3 sequence is 15 residues long. CDR3 bases: TGCAGCGTTGTGCCCCACCCGGGGCCTAACTATGGCTACACCTTC. Translating gives CSVVPHPGPNYGYTF.

The V and J genes are TRBV12-3 or TRBV12-4 and TRBJ2-7; 7 bases fit TRBD1. The assigned J gene may be wrong: the sequence end matches TRBJ2-5 better. The length of the CDR3 is 13 residues. The DNA of the CDR3 is TGTGCCAGCAGTTACAGGGGTTCAGAGACCCAGTACTTC. Residues: CASSYRGSETQYF.

This clonotype has only a few counts. The V call is TRBV20-1, the J call TRBJ2-7, with 9 bases lining up with TRBD2. Trimming at V came to 3 bases and at J to 2 bases, leaving 5 bases not matched to a gene. This CDR3 comprises 14 residues. CDR1 and CDR2 (germline): DFQATT, SNEGSKA (reference sequence). The CDR3 is CSARREGYPYEQYF. CDR3 sequence (DNA): TGCAGTGCTAGGCGGGAGGGCTATCCCTACGAGCAGTACTTC.

The chain employs TRBV5-4 and TRBJ2-1; D is ambiguous. Germline V CDR1 and CDR2: SGHNT, YYREEE (reference sequence). The CDR3 length is 15 residues. The V and J ends lost 1 base and 3 bases respectively, with 11 bases between them. This CDR3 reads CASSLIGPIYNEQFF. The CDR3 DNA is TGTGCCAGCAGCTTGATAGGTCCCATCTACAATGAGCAGTTCTTC.

Here the CDR3 reads CASSGRRPVPYEQYF. Written as DNA, the CDR3 is TGTGCCAGCAGTGGTCGTCGTCCGGTTCCCTACGAGCAGTACTTC. This sequence joins TRBV6-1 and TRBJ2-7; D unclear. The CDR3 covers 15 residues. V lost 4 bases and J 2 bases, leaving 15 bases between the germline ends. Germline V gene sequence: CDR1 MNHNS, CDR2 SASEGT.

This clonotype was seen a few times. The gene calls are TRBV5-1 and TRBJ2-3; D may be TRBD1 (6 bases). In germline, CDR1 is SGHRS, CDR2 YFSETQ. This CDR3 region has 13 residues. V gave up 7 bases and J gave up 4 bases, with 13 bases separating them. The CDR3 sequence is CASSPGHPDTQYF. The CDR3 bases are TGCGCCAGCTCCCCGGGACACCCAGATACGCAGTATTTT.

The table lists this clonotype with a few counts. The genes are TRBV4-3 and TRBJ2-3; perhaps TRBD1 as D (5 bases). Looked up from germline, CDR1 is LGHNA and CDR2 is YSLEER. V shed 0 bases and J shed 4 bases, with 5 bases lying between them. CDR3 length: 13 amino acids. CDR3 protein: CASSQEGADTQYF. The CDR3 nucleotides are TGCGCCAGCAGCCAAGAAGGGGCAGATACGCAGTATTTT.

The chain recombines TRBV2 with TRBJ2-1; 8 nucleotides align to TRBD2. The germline CDR1 and CDR2 sequences are SNHLY and FYNNEI. The CDR3 length is 15 residues. With 1 base clipped from V and 7 bases from J, the junction kept 6 bases outside the gene matches. CDR3 residues: CASSEVLVAGNEQFF. The CDR3, as DNA: TGTGCCAGCAGTGAAGTGCTGGTAGCGGGGAATGAGCAGTTCTTC. The variable domain in full, completed from reference TRBV2 and TRBJ2-1, reads EPEVTQTPSHQVTQMGQEVILRCVPISNHLYFYWYRQILGQKVEFLVSFYNNEISEKSEIFDDQFSVERPDGSNFTLKIRSTKLEDSAMYFCASSEVLVAGNEQFFGPGTRLTVL.

The chain joins TRBV11-2 to TRBJ2-5, with D possibly TRBD2 on 5 matching bases. This CDR3 is 15 amino acids long. The germline V and J ends were trimmed by 0 bases and 2 bases, with 10 bases remaining between them. CDR1 and CDR2 from the germline V gene are SGHAT and FQNNGV. CDR3 DNA: TGTGCCAGCAGCTTAGATCCTAGCTGGCAAGAGACCCAGTACTTC. Protein product: CASSLDPSWQETQYF.

This clonotype showed up just a few times. The V gene is TRBV27, the J gene TRBJ2-1; maybe TRBD1 (5 bases). Germline V gene sequence: CDR1 MNHEY, CDR2 SMNVEV (reference sequence). The CDR3 loop spans 14 amino acids. V gave up 10 bases and J gave up 1 base, with 14 bases separating them. CDR3 protein: CATSRPGSYNEQFF. CDR3 sequence (DNA): TGTGCCACCTCACGACCAGGGTCCTACAATGAGCAGTTCTTC.

This clonotype was picked up a small number of times. J is TRBJ1-2 and V is TRBV14; TRBD1 might be the D (6 bases). Trimming took off 1 base at V and 4 bases at J, with 10 bases between the two ends. Germline CDR1 is SGHDN and CDR2 is FVKESK. The CDR3 is 14 residues long. The chain's CDR3 is CASSQVTGSYGYTF. Here the CDR3 DNA reads TGTGCCAGCAGCCAAGTAACAGGGTCCTATGGCTACACCTTC.

This clonotype occurred a few times. J is TRBJ2-7 and V is TRBV4-3; unclear D gene. The V end was cut by 1 base, the J end by 3 bases, with 7 bases between. CDR1 is LGHNA and CDR2 is YSLEER in the germline V gene. This CDR3 comprises 13 residues. CDR3 residues: CASSQGVFYEQYF. CDR3 DNA: TGCGCCAGCAGCCAAGGTGTGTTCTACGAGCAGTACTTC.

The rearrangement joins TRBV9 to TRBJ2-7, with TRBD2 matching over 8 bases. CDR3 length: 15 amino acids. Germline V gene data show CDR1 as SGDLS and CDR2 as YYNGEE. With V trimmed by 4 bases and J by 0 bases, 6 bases remained unmatched. The CDR3 region is CASSPSGWASYEQYF. CDR3 bases: TGTGCCAGCAGCCCTAGCGGGTGGGCCTCCTACGAGCAGTACTTC.

The gene calls are TRBV5-1 and TRBJ2-1; 16 positions agree with TRBD2. Losses at the gene ends were 4 bases for V and 4 bases for J; bases not matched to a gene: 5. This CDR3 is built from 17 residues. Germline V gives CDR1 SGHRS, CDR2 YFSETQ. CDR3 residues: CASSIGTSGRVYNEQFF. The CDR3 DNA sequence: TGCGCCAGCAGCATCGGGACTAGCGGGAGGGTGTACAATGAGCAGTTCTTC.

This chain connects TRBV7-9 to TRBJ2-5; weak D call: TRBD1 (6 bases). Germline assignment: CDR1 SEHNR and CDR2 FQNEAQ (reference sequence). V was shortened by 5 bases and J by 5 bases, with 18 bases between the two germline ends. CDR3 length: 15 residues. This chain's CDR3 is CASSPHRVPGETQYF. The CDR3 region has the DNA TGTGCCAGCAGCCCACACAGGGTGCCAGGGGAGACCCAGTACTTC.

The chain is built from TRBV19 and TRBJ2-7, with 9 bases aligning to TRBD1. Germline V gene lookup returns CDR1 LNHDA and CDR2 SQIVND (reference sequence). This CDR3 region has 16 residues. The J segment lost 3 bases and the V segment lost 4 bases, leaving 10 bases of the junction unmatched. CDR3: CASSSQTGTGSYEQYF. DNA for the CDR3: TGTGCCAGTAGTAGTCAAACCGGGACAGGGAGCTACGAGCAGTACTTC. Full variable domain (remainder filled in from reference TRBV19 and TRBJ2-7): DGGITQSPKYLFRKEGQNVTLSCEQNLNHDAMYWYRQDPGQGLRLIYYSQIVNDFQKGDIAEGYSVSREKKESFPLTVTSAQKNPTAFYLCASSSQTGTGSYEQYFGPGTRLTVT.

This chain links TRBV12-3 or TRBV12-4 with TRBJ2-3; TRBD1 matches at 9 bases. The CDR3 has 15 amino acids. The trim removed 6 bases at V and 5 bases at J, leaving 9 bases unmatched. CDR3 amino acids: CASSRAGQGGDTQYF. The CDR3 DNA sequence: TGTGCCAGCAGCCGGGCGGGACAGGGAGGAGATACGCAGTATTTT.

The V call is TRBV5-1, the J call TRBJ2-3; 10 bases match TRBD1. This CDR3 has 15 residues. Per the germline V gene, CDR1 is SGHRS and CDR2 is YFSETQ. V was pared by 5 bases and J by 5 bases, with 8 bases of the junction left unmatched. The CDR3 bases are TGCGCCAGCAGTTCGGGACAGGGGCATGAAGATACGCAGTATTTT. This sequence encodes CASSSGQGHEDTQYF.

The chain is built from TRBV6-5 and TRBJ1-6, with 9 bases that match TRBD1. The V segment lost 6 bases and the J segment 8 bases; nucleotides outside the gene matches: 5. There are 14 residues in the CDR3. CDR1 is MNHEY, CDR2 SVGAGI, per germline. CDR3 in amino acids: CASRLTGGDSPLHF. The CDR3 DNA reads as TGTGCCAGCAGGCTGACAGGGGGGGATTCACCCCTCCACTTT.

V and J are TRBV29-1 and TRBJ1-2; a weak D match, TRBD1 (5 bases). With 7 bases removed from V and 7 bases from J, the gap between germline ends came to 13 bases. Germline loops: CDR1 SQVTM, CDR2 ANQGSEA. The CDR3 extends over 11 amino acids. The CDR3 DNA sequence: TGCAGCGCAGGGCCCGGGGCTGGCTACACCTTC. Translated: CSAGPGAGYTF. Full variable domain (outside the CDR3, taken from reference TRBV29-1 and TRBJ1-2): SAVISQKPSRDICQRGTSLTIQCQVDSQVTMMFWYRQQPGQSLTLIATANQGSEATYESGFVIDKFPISRPNLTFSTLTVSNMSPEDSSIYLCSAGPGAGYTFGSGTRLTVV.

This clonotype was observed a few times. The chain links TRBV7-6 to TRBJ2-7, with TRBD1 as a possible D gene (5 bases). Trimming pared 1 base from V and 3 bases from J, leaving 13 bases between. The CDR3 runs to 15 residues. Per germline, CDR1 SGHVS and CDR2 FNYEAQ. The CDR3 is CASSLEQGRFYEQYF. The CDR3 DNA follows: TGTGCCAGCAGCTTAGAGCAGGGTAGGTTCTACGAGCAGTACTTC. The entire variable domain, with the rest obtained from reference TRBV7-6 and TRBJ2-7, is as follows: GAGVSQSPRYKVTKRGQDVALRCDPISGHVSLYWYRQALGQGPEFLTYFNYEAQQDKSGLPNDRFSAERPEGSISTLTIQRTEQRDSAMYRCASSLEQGRFYEQYFGPGTRLTVT.

The V and J genes are TRBV9 and TRBJ2-1, with 12 bases fitting TRBD1. CDR3 length: 15 residues. The V gene's germline CDR1 is SGDLS and CDR2 YYNGEE. V dropped 4 bases and J dropped 7; count of bases not matched to a gene: 6. This CDR3 reads CASSNRDRGRNEQFF. CDR3 bases: TGTGCCAGCAGCAACCGGGACAGGGGGCGGAATGAGCAGTTCTTC.

This clonotype was observed a few times. V usage is TRBV6-6 and J usage is TRBJ2-6; possible D gene TRBD1, 5 bases. The CDR3 is made up of 12 amino acids. V was shortened by 4 bases and J by 11 bases, with 9 bases between the two germline ends. Germline values: CDR1 MNHNY, CDR2 SVGAGI (reference sequence). The chain's CDR3 is CASSSRADVLTF. The CDR3 nucleotides read TGTGCCAGCAGTTCCAGGGCAGACGTCCTGACTTTC.

This clonotype was detected only a few times. The chain has TRBV6-1 and TRBJ2-7; D remains unclear. Between the trimmed V and J ends, which lost 4 bases and 5 bases, there was a span of 15 bases. The CDR3 is made up of 14 amino acids. The germline CDR1 and CDR2 sequences are MNHNS and SASEGT. This chain's CDR3 is CASSGSVIPDEQYF. As DNA, the CDR3 is TGTGCCAGCAGTGGCAGCGTCATCCCGGACGAGCAGTACTTC.

The gene calls are TRBV12-3 or TRBV12-4 and TRBJ1-6, with D perhaps TRBD1 (6 bases). Deletions cut 3 bases from V and 18 bases from J, with 21 bases between. The CDR3 contains 14 residues. The CDR3 here is CASSFKGEPLLPHF. CDR3 DNA: TGTGCCAGCAGTTTCAAGGGGGAACCGCTCCTCCCCCACTTT.

The chain uses TRBV7-9 and TRBJ2-5, with D unresolved. Per the germline V gene, CDR1 is SEHNR and CDR2 is FQNEAQ (reference sequence). V lost 2 bases to trimming and J lost 5 bases, with 15 bases between them. The CDR3 runs 15 residues. As DNA, the CDR3 is TGTGCCAGCAGCTTAAACAGACTGGTAATGGAGACCCAGTACTTC. It translates to CASSLNRLVMETQYF.

The table lists this clonotype with a few counts. This CDR3 reads CASSLERDRGSYEQYF. The CDR3 nucleotides read TGTGCCAGCAGCTTAGAGCGGGACAGGGGCTCCTACGAGCAGTACTTC. This chain connects TRBV7-6 to TRBJ2-7; 10 bases agree with TRBD1. The CDR3 is made up of 16 amino acids. The germline CDR1 and CDR2 sequences are SGHVS and FNYEAQ. V shed 1 base, J shed 0 bases, and the junction held 3 bases outside the gene matches.